This T cell receptor beta chain is drawn from a study of T-cell memory formation after mild COVID-19. Germline CDR1 is SGDLS and CDR2 is YYNGEE. The CDR3 runs 15 residues. V was clipped by 2 bases and J by 1 base, with 12 bases between them. From the 5' RACE reads, TCRdb called clonotypes with MiXCR, one entry per CDR3 protein. Of about 29,000 distinct CDR3 sequences in the sample, around 10% were seen once. This clonotype has only a few counts. The chain joins TRBV9 to TRBJ2-5; D unclear. The sequence was collected from an adult woman who had mild COVID-19 (a few samples of this study predate the infection). Cell type and time point are not known. Material for sequencing was PBMCs or a T cell subset sorted from them (not recorded which). For the CDR3, the DNA is TGTGCCAGCAGCGTCGGGCAGTTATCCCAAGAGACCCAGTACTTC. It yields the protein CASSVGQLSQETQYF.